The 2 T cell receptor beta chains in this list originate from one sample, sequenced in a study of blood T cell repertoires in COVID-19. TCRdb keeps only in-frame clones here, not all; method: immunoSEQ multiplex PCR. The repertoire includes some 490,000 clones, 75% to 90% of them detected once, and roughly 3.2% sits in the top ten. Material: peripheral blood. The receptors were gathered from a human donor in a cohort sampled during active COVID-19.

Comment on this clone: In the same sample, other DNA sequences code for this CDR3. Written as DNA, the CDR3 is TGTGCCAGCTCCGGGAACACTGAAGCTTTCTTT. Translating gives CASSGNTEAFF. The V and J genes are TRBV6-5 and TRBJ1-1; the D is unclear. The CDR3 contains 11 residues. CDR1 is MNHEY and CDR2 is SVGAGI in the germline V gene. Trimming took 8 bases from V and 1 from J, leaving 5 bases between them.

The chain uses TRBV9 and TRBJ1-2; 10 bases map to TRBD1. There are 15 residues in the CDR3. Germline assignment: CDR1 SGDLS and CDR2 YYNGEE. The junction had 8 bases not matched to a gene; V was cut back by 4 bases and J by 5 bases. CDR3 DNA: TGTGCCAGCAGCCCTGGGACAGGGGAGTTTTATGGCTACACCTTC. Residues: CASSPGTGEFYGYTF. Variable domain in full (rest from reference TRBV9 and TRBJ1-2): DSGVTQTPKHLITATGQRVTLRCSPRSGDLSVYWYQQSLDQGLQFLIQYYNGEERAKGNILERFSAQQFPDLHSELNLSSLELGDSALYFCASSPGTGEFYGYTFGSGTRLTVV.